This record looks at one T cell receptor beta chain sequence and its context. Its target is unknown. Compared with germline, one end of the junction differs, possibly owing to a read error. Per the germline V gene, CDR1 is MDHEN and CDR2 is SYDVKM. CDR3 size: 16 residues. This sample is part of a study of tumor-infiltrating lymphocytes in primary liver carcinoma. The overall study: Samples produced roughly 3.65 to 8 million productive TCRbeta reads, comparable across tissue types. Findings and limits, study-wide: Tumor top-250-clone fraction significantly exceeded that of blood (p = 0.039).

The authors made TCR beta cDNA from 400 to 600 ng total RNA with a constant-region primer. The TCR beta library was amplified through three nested multiplex PCR rounds in a modified ARM-PCR procedure. The first two PCR rounds used TRBV1-TRBV30 primers with a Cbeta primer, 10 cycles each. In TCRdb, the multiplex PCR reads were re-called with MiXCR into one record per CDR3 protein. This table holds 70,000 to 95,000 distinct CDR3 sequences, about 70% found once. For each extraction, RNA and DNA were obtained together from about 21-30 mg of unsorted bulk tissue. Every tumor sample held more than 80% viable tumor cells.

V usage is TRBV28 and J usage is TRBJ2-2, with no clear D. The TCR sequence derives from a man in his forties or fifties with primary liver carcinoma and hepatitis B virus infection. The specimen sequenced was liver tumor tissue from sampling region 4. Subset meaning: tumor region T4, right-lateral pole. The CDR3 region is CAGSPHGLPNTGELFF. The CDR3 DNA reads TGTGCCGGCAGTCCACATGGGCTACCGAACACCGGGGAGCTGTTTTTT.